This TCR beta chain derives from a study of T-cell reconstitution after alpha-beta-depleted transplantation in children. Researchers prepared the TCRbeta library using unique molecular identifiers, the study reports. MiXCR, applied by TCRdb to the PCR reads, yields one record per CDR3 protein. The sample has 80,000 to 100,000 distinct CDR3 sequences, under 25% seen once. In the case of this clonotype: Its specificity is not known.

The germline V gene has CDR1 DFQATT and CDR2 SNEGSKA (reference sequence). Trimming cost V 6 bases and J 0 bases; bases outside gene matches: 5. CDR3 size: 14 residues. General study results and limits: Two months or so post-transplant, alpha-beta T cells reportedly derived from several hundred expanded graft clones.

This receptor was taken from a boy younger than 10 with acute lymphoblastic leukemia, due to receive a stem cell transplant. This sequence joins TRBV20-1 and TRBJ2-3; the match to TRBD2 covers 8 bases. The sequencing here drew on PBMCs, taken before TCRalphabeta/CD19-depleted stem cell transplant. The CDR3 spells CSALPSGSTDTQYF. In DNA, the CDR3 is TGCAGTGCGCTCCCTAGCGGGAGCACAGATACGCAGTATTTT.